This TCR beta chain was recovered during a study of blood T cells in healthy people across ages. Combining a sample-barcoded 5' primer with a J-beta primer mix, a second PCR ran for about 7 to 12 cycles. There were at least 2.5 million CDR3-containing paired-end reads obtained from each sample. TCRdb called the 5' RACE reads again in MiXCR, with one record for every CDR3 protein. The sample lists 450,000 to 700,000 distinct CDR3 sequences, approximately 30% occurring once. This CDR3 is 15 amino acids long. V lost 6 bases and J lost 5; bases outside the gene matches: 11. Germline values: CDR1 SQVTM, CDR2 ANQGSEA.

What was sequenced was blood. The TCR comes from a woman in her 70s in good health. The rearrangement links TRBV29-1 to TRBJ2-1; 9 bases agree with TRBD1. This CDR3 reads CSVNEPGQGNNEQFF. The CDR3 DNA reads TGCAGCGTGAACGAACCGGGACAGGGAAACAATGAGCAGTTCTTC.